What follows describes a single T cell receptor (beta chain). The protocol was immunoSEQ multiplex PCR, while the TCRdb copy is restricted to in-frame clones and leaves out a portion. Among 95,000 to 100,000 clones listed, around 88% were seen once. These data come from a study of blood T cell repertoires in COVID-19. The wider study: Whether acute or convalescent, the COVID-19 samples came from the United States, Italy and Spain. PBMCs, B-cell-depleted T cells, or T cells provided the cDNA or gDNA that made up the material.

There are 14 residues in the CDR3. Germline assignment: CDR1 LNHDA and CDR2 SQIVND (reference sequence). Trimming stripped 7 bases from V and 0 bases from J, with 10 bases between. Sequencing was done on a sample of peripheral blood. This sequence was found in a man at least 80 years old with acute or convalescent COVID-19. The chain carries TRBV19 and TRBJ2-1, with D tentatively TRBD2 (6 bases). The DNA of the CDR3 is TGTGCCAGTACCGACGGGAGCTCCTACAATGAGCAGTTCTTC. As protein: CASTDGSSYNEQFF.